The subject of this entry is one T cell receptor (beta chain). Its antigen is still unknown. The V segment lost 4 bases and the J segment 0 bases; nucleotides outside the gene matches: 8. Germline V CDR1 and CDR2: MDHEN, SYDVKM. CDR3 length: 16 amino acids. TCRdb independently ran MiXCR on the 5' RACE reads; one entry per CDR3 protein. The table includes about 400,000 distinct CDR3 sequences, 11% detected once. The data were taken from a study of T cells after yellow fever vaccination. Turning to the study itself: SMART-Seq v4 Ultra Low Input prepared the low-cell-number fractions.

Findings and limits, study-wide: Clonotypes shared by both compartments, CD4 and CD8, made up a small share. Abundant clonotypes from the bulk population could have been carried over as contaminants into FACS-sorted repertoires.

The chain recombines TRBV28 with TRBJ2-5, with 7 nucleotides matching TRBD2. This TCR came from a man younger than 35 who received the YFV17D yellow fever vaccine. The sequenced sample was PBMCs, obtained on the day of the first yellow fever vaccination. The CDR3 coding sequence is TGTGCCAGCAGTTCGACGGGGAGGGGCGACCAAGAGACCCAGTACTTC. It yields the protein CASSSTGRGDQETQYF.